This T cell receptor (beta chain) is from a study of blood T cell repertoires in COVID-19. Across the study: The United States, Italy and Spain supplied acute and convalescent COVID-19 samples.

In the original workflow: Reference gene primer amplification gave nucleated cell count estimates. Assay: immunoSEQ multiplex PCR; the TCRdb copy retains only in-frame clones and omits some. V and J calls and clone size are given by that table; D and trimming were obtained from the DNA. The sample shows almost 85,000 clones, around four fifths of them seen only once. Germline V gives CDR1 SGHVS, CDR2 FQNEAQ. The length of the CDR3 is 15 residues. The V and J ends lost 4 bases and 7 bases respectively, with 16 bases between them. Sample: peripheral blood. The genes are TRBV7-8 and TRBJ2-2, with D possibly TRBD2 on 7 matching bases. The receptor was derived from a man older than 75 with active or convalescent COVID-19. CDR3 sequence reads: CASSSRGEGLGELFF. The CDR3 nucleotides read TGTGCCAGCAGCTCTAGGGGGGAGGGCCTCGGGGAGCTGTTTTTT.